The sequence of this T cell receptor beta chain was determined in a study of pediatric ulcerative colitis. Study-level results: All ulcerative colitis patients, but no controls, carried a couple of rectal clonotypes. Rectal pinch biopsies may include blood-derived T cells. Rectal repertoires separated controls, mild-moderate and acute severe colitis.

Germline V gene lookup returns CDR1 ENHRY and CDR2 SYGVKD. CDR3 size: 14 residues. Trimming removed 4 bases at V and 2 bases at J, with 8 bases between. Concerning this clone: What it binds is not known.

TCRdb keeps only in-frame clones here, not all; method: immunoSEQ multiplex PCR. The sample comprises tens of thousands of clones, around three quarters of which are singletons, and about 0.74% rests with the top ten. Rectal tissue came from one to two pinch biopsies taken at colonoscopy. The material sequenced was gut tissue. This chain joins TRBV10-3 and TRBJ2-2, with unresolved D. This sequence was found in a boy aged 10-17 years with moderate ulcerative colitis. The CDR3 protein is CAISGPHNTGELFF. In nucleotides, the CDR3 is TGTGCCATCAGTGGTCCCCATAACACCGGGGAGCTGTTTTTT.